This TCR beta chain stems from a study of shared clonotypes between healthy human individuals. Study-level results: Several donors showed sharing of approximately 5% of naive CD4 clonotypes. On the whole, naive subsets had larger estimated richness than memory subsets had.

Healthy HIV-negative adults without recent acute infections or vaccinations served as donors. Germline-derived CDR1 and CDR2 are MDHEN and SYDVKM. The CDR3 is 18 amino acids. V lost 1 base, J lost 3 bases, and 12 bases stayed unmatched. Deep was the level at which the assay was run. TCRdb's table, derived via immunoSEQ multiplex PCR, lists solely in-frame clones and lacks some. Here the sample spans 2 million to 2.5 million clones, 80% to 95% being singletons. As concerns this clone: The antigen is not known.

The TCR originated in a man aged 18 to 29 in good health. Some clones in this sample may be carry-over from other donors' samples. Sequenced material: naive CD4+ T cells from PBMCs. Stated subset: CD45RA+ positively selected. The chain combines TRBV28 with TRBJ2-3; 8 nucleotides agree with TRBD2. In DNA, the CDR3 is TGTGCCAGCAGTTTATCGGCGACTAGCGTTGTAAGGACAGATACGCAGTATTTT. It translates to CASSLSATSVVRTDTQYF. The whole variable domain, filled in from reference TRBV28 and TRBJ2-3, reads DVKVTQSSRYLVKRTGEKVFLECVQDMDHENMFWYRQDPGLGLRLIYFSYDVKMKEKGDIPEGYSVSREKKERFSLILESASTNQTSMYLCASSLSATSVVRTDTQYFGPGTRLTVL.